These T cell receptor beta chains were read from a single sample in a study of T cell repertoires in cytomegalovirus infection. Their target antigens are unknown. TCRdb independently ran MiXCR on the reads; one entry per CDR3 protein. The sample records about 130,000 distinct CDR3 sequences, over 25% being singletons. This sample comprised CD8+ T cells from cultured PBMCs, obtained from culture after CMV antigen stimulation. The receptors come from a human donor in good health (CMV status not recorded). Some clones in this sample may be carry-over from other donors' samples. Each CDR3 is given with its conserved first and last residue. The D gene is left open where the match is weak. Size tells how often a clone was seen (once, few, many) or the class of an expanded clone, and some rows leave it out.

d_call j_call v_call clone_size cdr3_aa cdr3_nt
. TRBJ2-7 TRBV2 . CASSEASGSTYEQYF TGTGCCAGCAGTGAAGCGTCGGGGTCCACCTACGAGCAGTACTTC
. TRBJ1-5 TRBV4-1 . CASSQVNGGAYSNQPQHF TGCGCCAGCAGCCAAGTTAACGGGGGGGCATATAGCAATCAGCCCCAGCATTTT
. TRBJ2-2 TRBV7-3 few CASSLSGAFTGELFF TGTGCCAGCAGCTTAAGTGGGGCATTTACCGGGGAGCTGTTTTTT
. TRBJ1-1 TRBV28 few CASSFMGTNTEAFF TGTGCCAGCAGTTTCATGGGGACGAACACTGAAGCTTTCTTT
TRBD1 TRBJ1-5 TRBV6-6 many CASSYPGGLYSNQPQHF TGTGCCAGCAGTTACCCAGGGGGCCTCTATAGCAATCAGCCCCAGCATTTT
. TRBJ2-7 TRBV7-9 few CASSFSQASGEQYF TGTGCCAGCAGTTTCAGTCAGGCCTCAGGCGAGCAGTACTTC
. TRBJ1-2 TRBV29-1 few CSVEVGRVGGYTF TGCAGCGTTGAAGTGGGCAGGGTAGGCGGCTACACCTTC
. TRBJ2-7 TRBV7-6 few CASSPGGAYEQYF TGTGCCAGCAGCCCCGGGGGAGCCTACGAGCAGTACTTC
TRBD2 TRBJ2-3 TRBV5-1 many CASSGGLAGNTDTQYF TGCGCCAGCAGCGGCGGACTAGCGGGTAACACAGATACGCAGTATTTT
TRBD2 TRBJ2-3 TRBV5-1 few CASSLVQRGGRDTQYF TGCGCCAGCAGCTTGGTCCAGCGGGGGGGCAGAGATACGCAGTATTTT
TRBD2 TRBJ2-5 TRBV2 few CASSEAGGLQETQYF TGTGCCAGCAGTGAGGCGGGGGGTCTCCAAGAGACCCAGTACTTC
. TRBJ2-1 TRBV4-1 . CASSQDTGSGNEQFF TGCGCCAGCAGCCAAGATACGGGGTCAGGGAATGAGCAGTTCTTC